This T cell receptor (beta chain) was captured in a study of T cells of healthy individuals. This clonotype was seen a handful of times. A single record per CDR3 protein comes from TCRdb applying MiXCR to the 5' RACE reads. The table includes 95,000 to 100,000 distinct CDR3 sequences, approximately 15% detected once. The V and J ends lost 4 bases and 3 bases respectively, with 15 bases between them. Germline CDR1 and CDR2: LGHNA and YNFKEQ. The CDR3 sequence is 15 residues long. This TCR was sampled from a human donor in good health. The rearrangement links TRBV4-2 to TRBJ1-1; no clear D gene. The CDR3 nucleotides read TGTGCCAGCAGCCTTTTCGTGACGGCAGACACTGAAGCTTTCTTT. Residues: CASSLFVTADTEAFF.